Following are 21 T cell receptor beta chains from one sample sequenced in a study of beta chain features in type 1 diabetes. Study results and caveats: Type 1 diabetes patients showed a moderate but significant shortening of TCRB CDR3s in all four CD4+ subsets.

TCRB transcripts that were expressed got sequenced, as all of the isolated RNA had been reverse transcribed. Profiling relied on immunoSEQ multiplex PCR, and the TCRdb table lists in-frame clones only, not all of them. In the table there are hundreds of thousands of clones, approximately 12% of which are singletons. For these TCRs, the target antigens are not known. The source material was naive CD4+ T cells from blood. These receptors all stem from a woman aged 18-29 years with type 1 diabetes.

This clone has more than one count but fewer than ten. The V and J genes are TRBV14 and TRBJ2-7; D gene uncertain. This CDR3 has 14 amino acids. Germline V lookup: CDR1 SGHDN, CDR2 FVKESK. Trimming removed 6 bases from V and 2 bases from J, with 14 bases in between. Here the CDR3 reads CASRAHDYAYEQYF. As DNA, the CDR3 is TGTGCCAGCAGAGCTCATGATTACGCCTACGAGCAGTACTTC.

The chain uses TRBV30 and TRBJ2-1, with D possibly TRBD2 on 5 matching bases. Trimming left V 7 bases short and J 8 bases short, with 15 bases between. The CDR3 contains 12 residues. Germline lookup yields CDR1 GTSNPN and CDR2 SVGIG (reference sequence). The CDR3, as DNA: TGTGCCTCTCGCGGGTTAGGTCATGAGCAGTTCTTC. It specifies CASRGLGHEQFF.

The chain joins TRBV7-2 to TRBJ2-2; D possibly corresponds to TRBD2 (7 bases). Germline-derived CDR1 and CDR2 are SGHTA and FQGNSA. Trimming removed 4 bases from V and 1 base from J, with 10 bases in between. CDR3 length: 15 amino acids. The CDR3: CASSWRGQNTGELFF. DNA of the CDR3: TGTGCCAGCAGCTGGCGGGGGCAGAACACCGGGGAGCTGTTTTTT.

The chain's CDR3 is CASSTGIAGMGETQYF. DNA of the CDR3: TGCGCCAGCAGCACCGGGATAGCGGGAATGGGTGAGACCCAGTACTTC. V and J are TRBV5-1 and TRBJ2-5, with 8 bases that match TRBD2. V was pared by 4 bases and J by 5 bases, with 13 bases of the junction left unmatched. The CDR3 loop spans 16 amino acids. The germline CDR1 and CDR2 sequences are SGHRS and YFSETQ.

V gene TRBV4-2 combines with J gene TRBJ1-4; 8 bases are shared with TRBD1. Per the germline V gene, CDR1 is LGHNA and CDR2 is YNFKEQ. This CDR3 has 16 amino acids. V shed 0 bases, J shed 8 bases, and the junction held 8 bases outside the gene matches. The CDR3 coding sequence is TGTGCCAGCAGCCAAGAAGTCCGCAGGGGGCAAGAAAAACTGTTTTTT. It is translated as CASSQEVRRGQEKLFF.

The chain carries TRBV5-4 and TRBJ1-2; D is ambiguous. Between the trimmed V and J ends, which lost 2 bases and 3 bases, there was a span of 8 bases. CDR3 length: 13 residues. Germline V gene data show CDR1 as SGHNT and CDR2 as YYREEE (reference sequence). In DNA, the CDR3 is TGTGCCAGCAGCTTCTGGGGAGACTATGGCTACACCTTC. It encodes CASSFWGDYGYTF. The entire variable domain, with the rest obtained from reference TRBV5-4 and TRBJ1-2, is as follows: ETGVTQSPTHLIKTRGQQVTLRCSSQSGHNTVSWYQQALGQGPQFIFQYYREEENGRGNFPPRFSGLQFPNYSSELNVNALELDDSALYLCASSFWGDYGYTFGSGTRLTVV.

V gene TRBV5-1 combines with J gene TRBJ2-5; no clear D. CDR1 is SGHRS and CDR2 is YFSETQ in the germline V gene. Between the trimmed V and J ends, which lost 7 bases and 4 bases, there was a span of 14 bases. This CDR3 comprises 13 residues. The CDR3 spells CASADSRPETQYF. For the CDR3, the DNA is TGCGCCAGCGCCGATTCGCGCCCAGAGACCCAGTACTTC.

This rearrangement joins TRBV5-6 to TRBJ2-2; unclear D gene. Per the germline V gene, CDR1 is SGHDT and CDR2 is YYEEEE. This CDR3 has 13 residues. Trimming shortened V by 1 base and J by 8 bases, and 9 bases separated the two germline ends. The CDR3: CASSLRVSGELFF. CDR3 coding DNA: TGTGCCAGCAGCTTGCGGGTTTCAGGGGAGCTGTTTTTT.

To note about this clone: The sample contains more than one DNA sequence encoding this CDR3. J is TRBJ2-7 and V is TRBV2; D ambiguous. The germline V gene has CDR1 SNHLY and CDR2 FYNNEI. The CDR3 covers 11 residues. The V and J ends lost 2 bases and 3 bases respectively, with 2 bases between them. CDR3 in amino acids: CASSELYEQYF. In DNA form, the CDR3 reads TGTGCCAGCAGTGAACTCTACGAGCAGTACTTC.

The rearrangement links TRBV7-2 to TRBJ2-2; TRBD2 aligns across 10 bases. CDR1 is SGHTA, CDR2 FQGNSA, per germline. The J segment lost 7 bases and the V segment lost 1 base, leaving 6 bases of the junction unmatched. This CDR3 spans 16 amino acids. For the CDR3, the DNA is TGTGCCAGCAGCTTAGTGATGCTAGCGGGGGACGGGGAGCTGTTTTTT. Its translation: CASSLVMLAGDGELFF. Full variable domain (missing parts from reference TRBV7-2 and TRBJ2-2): GAGVSQSPSNKVTEKGKDVELRCDPISGHTALYWYRQSLGQGLEFLIYFQGNSAPDKSGLPSDRFSAERTGGSVSTLTIQRTQQEDSAVYLCASSLVMLAGDGELFFGEGSRLTVL.

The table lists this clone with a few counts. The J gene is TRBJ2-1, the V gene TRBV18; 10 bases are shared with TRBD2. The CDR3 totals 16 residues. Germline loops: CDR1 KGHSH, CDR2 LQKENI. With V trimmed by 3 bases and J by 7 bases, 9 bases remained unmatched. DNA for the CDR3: TGTGCCAGCTCACCCCCATCTAGCGGGAGTAGGAATGAGCAGTTCTTC. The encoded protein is CASSPPSSGSRNEQFF.

The CDR3 protein is CASSLEGFQPQHF. The DNA of the CDR3 is TGTGCCAGCAGCTTGGAGGGGTTCCAGCCCCAGCATTTT. V and J are TRBV5-5 and TRBJ1-5, with D possibly TRBD1 on 5 matching bases. The CDR3 contains 13 residues. V was shortened by 0 bases and J by 7 bases, with 8 bases between the two germline ends. CDR1 and CDR2 from the germline V gene are SGHKS and YYEKEE (reference sequence).

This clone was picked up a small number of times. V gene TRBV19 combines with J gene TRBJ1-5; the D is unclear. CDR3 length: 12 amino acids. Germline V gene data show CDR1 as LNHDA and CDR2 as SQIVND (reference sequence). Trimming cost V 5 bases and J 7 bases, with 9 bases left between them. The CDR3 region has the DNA TGTGCCAGTAGTTACCTGCGGCAGCCCCAGCATTTT. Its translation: CASSYLRQPQHF.

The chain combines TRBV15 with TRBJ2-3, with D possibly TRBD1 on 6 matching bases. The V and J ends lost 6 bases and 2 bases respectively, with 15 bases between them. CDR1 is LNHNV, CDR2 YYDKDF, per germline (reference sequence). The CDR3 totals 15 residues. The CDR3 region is CATSRRQDPTDTQYF. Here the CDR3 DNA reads TGTGCCACCAGTAGGAGACAGGACCCCACAGATACGCAGTATTTT.

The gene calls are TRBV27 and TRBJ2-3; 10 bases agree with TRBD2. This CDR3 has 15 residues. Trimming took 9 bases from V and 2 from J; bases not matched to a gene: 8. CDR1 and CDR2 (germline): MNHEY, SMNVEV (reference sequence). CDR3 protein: CASSFGTSDTDTQYF. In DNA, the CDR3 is TGTGCCAGTTCCTTCGGGACTAGCGACACAGATACGCAGTATTTT.

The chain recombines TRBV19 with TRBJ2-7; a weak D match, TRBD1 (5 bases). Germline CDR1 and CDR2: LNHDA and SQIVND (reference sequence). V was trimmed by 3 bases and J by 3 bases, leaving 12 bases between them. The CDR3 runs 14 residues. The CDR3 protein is CASSMLKGFYEQYF. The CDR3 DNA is TGTGCCAGTAGTATGTTAAAGGGGTTCTACGAGCAGTACTTC.

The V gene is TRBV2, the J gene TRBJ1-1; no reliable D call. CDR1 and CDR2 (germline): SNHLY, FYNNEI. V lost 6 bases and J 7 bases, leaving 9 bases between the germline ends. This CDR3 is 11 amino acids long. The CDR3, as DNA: TGTGCCAGCAGAGCGGAGGGTGAAGCTTTCTTT. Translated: CASRAEGEAFF.

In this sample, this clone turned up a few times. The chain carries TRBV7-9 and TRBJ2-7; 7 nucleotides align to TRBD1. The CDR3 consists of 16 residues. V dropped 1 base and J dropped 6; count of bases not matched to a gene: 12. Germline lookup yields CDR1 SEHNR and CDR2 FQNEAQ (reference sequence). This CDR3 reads CASSLEIKGASGEQYF. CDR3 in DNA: TGTGCCAGCAGCTTAGAGATCAAGGGGGCGTCGGGCGAGCAGTACTTC.

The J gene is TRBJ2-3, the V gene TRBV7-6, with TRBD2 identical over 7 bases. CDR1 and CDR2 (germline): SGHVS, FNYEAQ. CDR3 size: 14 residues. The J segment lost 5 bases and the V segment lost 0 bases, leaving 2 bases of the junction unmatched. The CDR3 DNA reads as TGTGCCAGCAGCTTAGCATGGGGGGGAGATACGCAGTATTTT. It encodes CASSLAWGGDTQYF.

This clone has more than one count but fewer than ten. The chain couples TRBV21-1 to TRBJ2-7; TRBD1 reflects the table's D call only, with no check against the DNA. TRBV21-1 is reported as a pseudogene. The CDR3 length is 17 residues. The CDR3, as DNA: TGTGCCAGCAGCAAAGCGGGACAGGGGGTAAGCTCCTACGAGCAGTACTTC. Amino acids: CASSKAGQGVSSYEQYF.

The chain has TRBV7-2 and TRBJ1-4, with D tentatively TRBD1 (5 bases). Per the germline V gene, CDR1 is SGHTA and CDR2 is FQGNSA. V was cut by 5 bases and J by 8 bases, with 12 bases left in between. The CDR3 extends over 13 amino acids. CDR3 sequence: CASSAGAREKLFF. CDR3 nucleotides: TGTGCCAGCAGCGCTGGGGCCCGAGAAAAACTGTTTTTT.